Each of the 21 T cell receptor beta chains below was sequenced from the same sample in a study of blood T cell repertoires in COVID-19. The data were produced by immunoSEQ multiplex PCR, yet TCRdb's version contains in-frame clones alone and is incomplete. The sample holds 150,000 to 200,000 clones, around 91% seen once. The sample consisted of PBMCs or T cells enriched from blood (not recorded which). Every receptor here comes from a woman aged 18-29 years who had recovered from COVID-19.

The V call is TRBV28, the J call TRBJ2-2; TRBD2 is a possible D gene (5 bases). This CDR3 comprises 14 residues. The germline V and J ends were trimmed by 7 bases and 0 bases, with 9 bases remaining between them. Per the germline V gene, CDR1 is MDHEN and CDR2 is SYDVKM. CDR3 in amino acids: CASTASPNTGELFF. CDR3 coding DNA: TGTGCCAGCACTGCTAGCCCGAACACCGGGGAGCTGTTTTTT.

This sequence joins TRBV4-3 and TRBJ1-2; 7 nucleotides line up with TRBD1. The CDR3 runs 14 residues. With 4 bases clipped from V and 0 bases from J, the junction kept 2 bases outside the gene matches. The V gene's germline CDR1 is LGHNA and CDR2 YSLEER. The CDR3 region is CASSLGQANYGYTF. The CDR3, as DNA: TGCGCCAGCAGCCTTGGACAGGCTAACTATGGCTACACCTTC.

This chain joins TRBV5-1 and TRBJ2-7; tentative D call: TRBD2 (7 bases). V was cut by 4 bases and J by 2 bases, with 16 bases left in between. This CDR3 has 15 residues. Germline lookup yields CDR1 SGHRS and CDR2 YFSETQ. The CDR3 sequence: CASSLEGGQAYEQYF. In DNA, the CDR3 is TGCGCCAGCAGCCTCGAGGGGGGGCAGGCCTACGAGCAGTACTTC.

Only one count was recorded for this clone. This rearrangement joins TRBV27 to TRBJ2-1, with TRBD2 matching 12 bases. In germline, CDR1 is MNHEY, CDR2 SMNVEV (reference sequence). The CDR3 extends over 13 amino acids. V was pared by 6 bases and J by 10 bases, with 4 bases of the junction left unmatched. CDR3: CASRSSGRGEQFF. CDR3 DNA sequence: TGTGCCAGCAGATCTAGCGGGAGGGGGGAGCAGTTCTTC.

The rearrangement links TRBV11-2 to TRBJ1-1; D possibly corresponds to TRBD1 (5 bases). CDR3 length equals 14 residues. V shed 4 bases and J shed 3 bases, with 12 bases lying between them. Germline loops: CDR1 SGHAT, CDR2 FQNNGV. In DNA, the CDR3 is TGTGCCAGCAGCTCCCTTGGGGCGGACACTGAAGCTTTCTTT. It yields the protein CASSSLGADTEAFF.

This sequence joins TRBV12-3 or TRBV12-4 and TRBJ2-7; no clear D gene. The CDR3 extends over 11 amino acids. Trimming pared 1 base from V and 5 bases from J, leaving 3 bases between. The CDR3 spells CASSLVNEQYF. For the CDR3, the DNA is TGTGCCAGCAGTTTAGTCAACGAGCAGTACTTC.

The J gene is TRBJ2-5, the V gene TRBV5-6, with TRBD2 matching over 9 bases. V was clipped by 3 bases and J by 5 bases; unmatched bases: 11. The CDR3 covers 16 residues. Germline lookup yields CDR1 SGHDT and CDR2 YYEEEE. The chain's CDR3 is CASSSVRLAGMETQYF. The CDR3 bases are TGTGCCAGCAGCTCCGTCCGGCTAGCGGGGATGGAGACCCAGTACTTC. Variable domain in full (rest from reference TRBV5-6 and TRBJ2-5): DAGVTQSPTHLIKTRGQQVTLRCSPKSGHDTVSWYQQALGQGPQFIFQYYEEEERQRGNFPDRFSGHQFPNYSSELNVNALLLGDSALYLCASSSVRLAGMETQYFGPGTRLLVL.

The chain uses TRBV28 and TRBJ2-7; 7 nucleotides line up with TRBD1. The CDR3 covers 13 residues. Trimming removed 6 bases from V and 5 bases from J; junction bases left unmatched: 7. The germline gives CDR1 MDHEN, CDR2 SYDVKM. The CDR3 sequence: CASRWVQGDEQYF. The DNA of the CDR3 is TGTGCCAGCAGGTGGGTCCAGGGGGACGAGCAGTACTTC.

V usage is TRBV10-3 and J usage is TRBJ2-1; D remains unclear. Trimming stripped 6 bases from V and 0 bases from J, with 9 bases between. The V gene's germline CDR1 is ENHRY and CDR2 SYGVKD. The CDR3 is 14 amino acids. The CDR3 DNA is TGTGCCATCAGAGACATTAGCTCCTACAATGAGCAGTTCTTC. Translation: CAIRDISSYNEQFF.

CDR3 loop: CASSARDSPSYEQYF. In DNA form, the CDR3 reads TGTGCCAGCAGCGCACGGGACTCGCCCTCCTACGAGCAGTACTTC. The J gene is TRBJ2-7, the V gene TRBV9; D may be TRBD2 (6 bases). V lost 3 bases to trimming and J lost 0 bases, with 13 bases between them. The CDR3 totals 15 residues. Germline loops: CDR1 SGDLS, CDR2 YYNGEE.

The gene calls are TRBV2 and TRBJ2-2, with 7 positions matching TRBD2. The V segment lost 10 bases and the J segment 0 bases; nucleotides outside the gene matches: 5. Germline V gene sequence: CDR1 SNHLY, CDR2 FYNNEI. The CDR3 has 14 amino acids. The CDR3 sequence is CATALAANTGELFF. Here the CDR3 DNA reads TGTGCCACAGCCCTAGCGGCGAACACCGGGGAGCTGTTTTTT.

The rearrangement joins TRBV3-1 (or the pseudogene TRBV3-2) to TRBJ2-1; 8 positions agree with TRBD1. The germline V gene has CDR1 LGHDT and CDR2 YNNKEL (reference sequence). The CDR3 is 15 amino acids. Trimming removed 4 bases from V and 8 bases from J; junction bases left unmatched: 10. As DNA, the CDR3 is TGTGCCAGCAGCCGATCCGGGACAGGTCGGGATGAGCAGTTCTTC. This encodes CASSRSGTGRDEQFF.

J is TRBJ2-5 and V is TRBV25-1; 12 nucleotides align to TRBD1. This CDR3 region has 18 residues. The V gene's germline CDR1 is MGHDK and CDR2 SYGVNS. Trimming cost V 3 bases and J 4 bases; bases outside gene matches: 12. The CDR3 DNA is TGTGCCAGCAGTGAGAACCGGGACAGGGGGCCTTCGGGAGAGACCCAGTACTTC. Amino acids: CASSENRDRGPSGETQYF.

This clone was detected only a few times. The chain is built from TRBV6-2 or TRBV6-3 and TRBJ2-3; D gene unclear. Germline lookup yields CDR1 MNHEY and CDR2 SVGEGT. V was shortened by 0 bases and J by 3 bases, with 4 bases between the two germline ends. This CDR3 is built from 13 residues. CDR3 residues: CASSYSTTDTQYF. The CDR3 DNA follows: TGTGCCAGCAGTTACTCCACAACAGATACGCAGTATTTT.

The chain recombines TRBV6-1 with TRBJ1-3; D uncertain. CDR1 is MNHNS and CDR2 is SASEGT in the germline V gene. This CDR3 contains 12 residues. Deletions cut 3 bases from V and 10 bases from J, with 10 bases between. Here the CDR3 reads CASSDGYQTIYF. The CDR3 DNA reads TGTGCCAGCAGTGATGGTTATCAGACCATATATTTT.

This chain connects TRBV9 to TRBJ1-2, with a possible D match to TRBD1 (5 bases). The germline V and J ends were trimmed by 0 bases and 6 bases, with 21 bases remaining between them. CDR1 is SGDLS, CDR2 YYNGEE, per germline. The CDR3 runs to 17 residues. DNA of the CDR3: TGTGCCAGCAGCGTAGAGAGGATCGTCAGGGTTGTCGATGGCTACACCTTC. Its translation is CASSVERIVRVVDGYTF.

The V call is TRBV28, the J call TRBJ2-3; 9 nucleotides agree with TRBD1. The V gene's germline CDR1 is MDHEN and CDR2 SYDVKM. The CDR3 totals 17 residues. V lost 5 bases, J lost 6 bases, and 15 bases stayed unmatched. This chain's CDR3 is CASSPLPPGQGSDTQYF. The CDR3 DNA reads TGTGCCAGCAGTCCACTCCCCCCGGGACAGGGTTCGGATACGCAGTATTTT.

The chain joins TRBV3-1 (or the pseudogene TRBV3-2) to TRBJ2-5; 10 bases match TRBD1. Per the germline V gene, CDR1 is LGHDT and CDR2 is YNNKEL (reference sequence). The trim removed 4 bases at V and 5 bases at J, leaving 13 bases unmatched. This CDR3 contains 17 residues. CDR3: CASSLRRPDRGRETQYF. The CDR3 bases are TGTGCCAGCAGCCTAAGGCGTCCCGACAGGGGGCGTGAGACCCAGTACTTC.

The chain joins TRBV27 to TRBJ2-6; D unresolved. The CDR3 is 14 amino acids. Germline assignment: CDR1 MNHEY and CDR2 SMNVEV (reference sequence). V lost 6 bases and J 0 bases, leaving 6 bases between the germline ends. CDR3 in DNA: TGTGCCAGCAGGGCCATCTCTGGGGCCAACGTCCTGACTTTC. Translation: CASRAISGANVLTF.

V usage is TRBV5-1 and J usage is TRBJ1-1, with D tentatively TRBD1 (5 bases). Per the germline V gene, CDR1 is SGHRS and CDR2 is YFSETQ. The CDR3 runs 12 residues. V lost 0 bases and J 7 bases, leaving 7 bases between the germline ends. The CDR3 region is CASSLAGGEAFF. The CDR3 bases are TGCGCCAGCAGCTTGGCGGGGGGTGAAGCTTTCTTT.

The chain couples TRBV27 to TRBJ1-2; D uncertain. The CDR3 runs to 14 residues. Trimming removed 4 bases at V and 4 bases at J, with 13 bases between. In germline, CDR1 is MNHEY, CDR2 SMNVEV (reference sequence). The CDR3 is CASSSKPYRYGYTF. The CDR3 DNA reads TGTGCCAGCAGTTCCAAGCCCTACCGCTATGGCTACACCTTC.